This T cell receptor beta chain was captured by sequencing in a study of early T cells in non-severe SARS-CoV-2 infection. Tagging with unique molecular identifiers was applied to individual cDNA molecules. Using its own MiXCR run on the 5' RACE reads, TCRdb lists one record per CDR3 protein. Here the sample spans about 98,000 distinct CDR3 sequences, around 13% being singletons. Germline lookup yields CDR1 SGDLS and CDR2 YYNGEE. The J segment lost 5 bases and the V segment lost 0 bases, leaving 3 bases of the junction unmatched. This CDR3 is built from 14 residues. This sequence was found in an adult who was a healthcare worker with PCR-confirmed SARS-CoV-2 infection or an uninfected control (not recorded which). The rearrangement uses TRBV9 and TRBJ2-3; 7 bases are a match to TRBD2. The sequencing input was whole blood. This CDR3 reads CASSVEGRGDTQYF. The CDR3 DNA reads as TGTGCCAGCAGCGTAGAAGGGAGGGGAGATACGCAGTATTTT. Filled out from reference TRBV9 and TRBJ2-3, the complete variable domain reads DSGVTQTPKHLITATGQRVTLRCSPRSGDLSVYWYQQSLDQGLQFLIQYYNGEERAKGNILERFSAQQFPDLHSELNLSSLELGDSALYFCASSVEGRGDTQYFGPGTRLTVL.